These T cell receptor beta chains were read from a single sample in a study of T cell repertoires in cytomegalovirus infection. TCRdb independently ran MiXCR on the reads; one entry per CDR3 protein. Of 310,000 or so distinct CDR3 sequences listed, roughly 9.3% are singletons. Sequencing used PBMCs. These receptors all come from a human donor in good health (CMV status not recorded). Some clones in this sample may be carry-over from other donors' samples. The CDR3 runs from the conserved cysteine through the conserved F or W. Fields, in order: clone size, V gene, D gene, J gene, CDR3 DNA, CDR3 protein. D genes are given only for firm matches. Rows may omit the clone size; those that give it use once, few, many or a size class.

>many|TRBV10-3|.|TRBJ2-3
TGTGCCATCAGTACGACCTCCGACAGATGGGTCACGAATACGCAGTATTTT
CAISTTSDRWVTNTQYF
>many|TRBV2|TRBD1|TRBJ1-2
TGTGCCAGCAGTAGTATCGGGGCCGGGACAGGGGGCTATGGCTACACCTTC
CASSSIGAGTGGYGYTF
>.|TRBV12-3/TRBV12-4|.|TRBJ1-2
TGTGCCAGCAGTTTAGGCTTAGGGGGCTATGGCTACACCTTC
CASSLGLGGYGYTF
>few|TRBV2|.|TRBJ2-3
TGTGCCAGCAGTGGCGAAACGGGGCGCCTCACAGATACGCAGTATTTT
CASSGETGRLTDTQYF
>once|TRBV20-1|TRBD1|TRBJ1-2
TGCAGTGCCCCGGGGGGGGGACAGGACTATGGCTACACCTTC
CSAPGGGQDYGYTF
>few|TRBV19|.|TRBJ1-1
TGTGCCAGTAGGACAGATACTCGGGGGCAGACTGAAGCTTTCTTT
CASRTDTRGQTEAFF
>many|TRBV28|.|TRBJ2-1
TGTGCCAGCAGTTTAGCGACTCCCGACAATGAGCAGTTCTTC
CASSLATPDNEQFF
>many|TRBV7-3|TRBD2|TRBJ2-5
TGTGCCAGCAGCTTAAACCCGGGAGGAGAGACCCAGTACTTC
CASSLNPGGETQYF
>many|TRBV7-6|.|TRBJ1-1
TGTGCCAGCAGCTGGGGGACGGGCACTGAAGCTTTCTTT
CASSWGTGTEAFF
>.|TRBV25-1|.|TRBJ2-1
TGTGCCAGCAGTGAACGGGATCGACCCACCAATGAGCAGTTCTTC
CASSERDRPTNEQFF
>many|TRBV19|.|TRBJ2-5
TGTGCCAGTAGTATACGGGAGACCCAGTACTTC
CASSIRETQYF
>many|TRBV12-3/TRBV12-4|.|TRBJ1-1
TGTGCCAGCATTAGAGACCGGAACACTGAAGCTTTCTTT
CASIRDRNTEAFF
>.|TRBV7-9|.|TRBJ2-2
TGTGCCAGCAGCGTGTTCAACACCGGGGAGCTGTTTTTT
CASSVFNTGELFF
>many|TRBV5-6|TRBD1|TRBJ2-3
TGTGCCAGCAGCTGGACAGGAGTAGATACGCAGTATTTT
CASSWTGVDTQYF
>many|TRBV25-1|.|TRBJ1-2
TGTGCCAGCAGTACGTCACGGGGAGACTATGGCTACACCTTC
CASSTSRGDYGYTF
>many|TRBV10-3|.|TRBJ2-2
TGTGCCATCAGTGCGGGGAATTCAGGTTCTGGAACGAACACCGGGGAGCTGTTTTTT
CAISAGNSGSGTNTGELFF
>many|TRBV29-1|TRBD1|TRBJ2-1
TGCAGCGTCGGGACAGGGATGAGCAATGAGCAGTTCTTC
CSVGTGMSNEQFF
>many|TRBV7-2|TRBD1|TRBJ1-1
TGTGCCAGCAGCTTAGCTAGGACAGGGGGCGCGAAAGCTTTCTTT
CASSLARTGGAKAFF